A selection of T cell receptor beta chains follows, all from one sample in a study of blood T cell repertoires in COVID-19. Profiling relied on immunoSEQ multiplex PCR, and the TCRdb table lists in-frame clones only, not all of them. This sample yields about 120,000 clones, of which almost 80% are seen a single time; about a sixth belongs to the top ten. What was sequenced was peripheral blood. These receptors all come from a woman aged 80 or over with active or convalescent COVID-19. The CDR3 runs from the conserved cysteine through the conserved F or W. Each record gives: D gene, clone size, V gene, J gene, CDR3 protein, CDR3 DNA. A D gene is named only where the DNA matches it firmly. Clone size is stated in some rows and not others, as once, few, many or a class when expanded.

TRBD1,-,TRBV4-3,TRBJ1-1,CASSQVFDRANTEAFF,TGCGCCAGCAGCCAAGTGTTCGACAGGGCGAACACTGAAGCTTTCTTT
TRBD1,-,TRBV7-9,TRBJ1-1,CASSSYTRDREGFF,TGTGCCAGCAGCTCATACACCCGGGACAGGGAGGGTTTCTTT
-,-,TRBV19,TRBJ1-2,CASTIRGGSNYGYTF,TGTGCCAGTACCATCCGGGGGGGCTCCAACTATGGCTACACCTTC
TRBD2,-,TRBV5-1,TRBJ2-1,CASSSLAGAPSSYNEQFF,TGCGCCAGCAGCTCACTAGCGGGGGCTCCTAGCTCCTACAATGAGCAGTTCTTC
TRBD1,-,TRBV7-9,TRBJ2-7,CASSLTGQGIYEQYF,TGTGCCAGCAGCTTAACGGGACAGGGTATCTACGAGCAGTACTTC
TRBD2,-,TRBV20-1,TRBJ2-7,CSASQSSGNYEQYF,TGCAGTGCTAGTCAGTCTAGCGGGAACTACGAGCAGTACTTC
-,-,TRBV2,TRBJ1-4,CASSGPESQGEKLFF,TGTGCCAGCAGTGGGCCGGAGTCTCAGGGGGAAAAACTGTTTTTT
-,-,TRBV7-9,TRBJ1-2,CASSLALRGIPGYTF,TGTGCCAGCAGCTTAGCGCTCAGAGGGATACCTGGCTACACCTTC
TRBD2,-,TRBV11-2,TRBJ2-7,CASSFGAGEEEQYF,TGTGCCAGCAGCTTCGGGGCGGGAGAAGAGGAGCAGTACTTC
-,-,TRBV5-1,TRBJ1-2,CASSSKDRNYGYTF,TGCGCCAGCAGCTCCAAAGACAGAAACTATGGCTACACCTTC
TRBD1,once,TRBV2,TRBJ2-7,CASVRDSYEQYF,TGTGCCAGCGTGAGGGACAGCTACGAGCAGTACTTC
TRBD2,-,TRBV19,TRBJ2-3,CASSALAGGTDTQYF,TGTGCCAGTAGTGCACTAGCGGGAGGCACAGATACGCAGTATTTT
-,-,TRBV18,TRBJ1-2,CASSPTGEHYGYTF,TGTGCCAGCTCACCTACGGGAGAACACTATGGCTACACCTTC
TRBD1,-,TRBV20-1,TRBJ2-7,CSASRPDRGLYEQYF,TGCAGTGCCAGTCGACCGGACAGGGGGCTTTACGAGCAGTACTTC
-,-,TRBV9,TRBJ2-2,CASSVAGLRAGELFF,TGTGCCAGCAGCGTGGCGGGGCTCAGGGCCGGGGAGCTGTTTTTT
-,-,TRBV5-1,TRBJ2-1,CASSLAFSSGDEQFF,TGCGCCAGCAGCTTGGCCTTCTCTAGTGGCGATGAGCAGTTCTTC
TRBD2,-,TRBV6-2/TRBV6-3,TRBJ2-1,CASSSWTSGRSYNEQFF,TGTGCCAGCAGTTCCTGGACTAGCGGGAGGTCTTACAATGAGCAGTTCTTC
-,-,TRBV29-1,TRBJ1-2,CSVTRTYYGYTF,TGCAGCGTTACCCGGACATACTATGGCTACACCTTC
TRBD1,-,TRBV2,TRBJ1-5,CASRADLGQGGQPQHF,TGTGCCAGCAGGGCCGACCTGGGACAGGGGGGCCAGCCCCAGCATTTT
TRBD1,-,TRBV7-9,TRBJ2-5,CASSHTDRQETQYF,TGTGCCAGCAGCCATACGGACAGGCAAGAGACCCAGTACTTC
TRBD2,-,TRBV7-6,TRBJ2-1,CASGTSGTRHNEQFF,TGTGCCAGCGGGACTAGCGGGACCCGCCACAATGAGCAGTTCTTC
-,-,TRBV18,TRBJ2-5,CASSPPLNRGQETQYF,TGTGCCAGCTCACCACCCCTAAACCGGGGACAAGAGACCCAGTACTTC
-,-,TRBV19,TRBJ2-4,CASRRQRGDIQYF,TGTGCCAGTCGTCGGCAACGCGGGGACATTCAGTACTTC
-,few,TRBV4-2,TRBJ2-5,CASSQADGNFGETQYF,TGTGCCAGCAGCCAAGCTGACGGGAATTTTGGTGAGACCCAGTACTTC
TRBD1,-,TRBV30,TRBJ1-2,CAWRTAGGGYGYTF,TGTGCCTGGAGAACGGCAGGGGGCGGCTATGGCTACACCTTC
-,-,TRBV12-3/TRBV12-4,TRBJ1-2,CASSFIQRDGYTF,TGTGCCAGCAGTTTTATTCAGAGGGATGGCTACACCTTC
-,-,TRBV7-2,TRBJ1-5,CASSLAPLGREQPQHF,TGTGCCAGCAGCTTAGCACCTCTGGGGAGGGAGCAGCCCCAGCATTTT
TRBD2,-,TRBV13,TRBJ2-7,CASSLRLAGGYEQYF,TGTGCCAGCAGCCTCCGACTAGCGGGAGGGTACGAGCAGTACTTC
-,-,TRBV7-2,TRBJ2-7,CASSLDDKRRSSYEQYF,TGTGCCAGCAGCTTAGACGACAAGCGGCGGAGCTCCTACGAGCAGTACTTC
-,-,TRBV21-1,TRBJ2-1,CASSANLASGRLSYNEQFF,TGTGCCAGCAGCGCTAACCTGGCTAGCGGGAGGCTCTCCTACAATGAGCAGTTCTTC
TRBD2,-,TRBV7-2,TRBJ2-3,CASSLARQPSTSGNTDTQYF,TGTGCCAGCAGCTTAGCTCGGCAACCATCGACTAGCGGGAACACAGATACGCAGTATTTT
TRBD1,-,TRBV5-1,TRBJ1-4,CASSLAQGDEKLFF,TGCGCCAGCAGCTTGGCACAGGGGGATGAAAAACTGTTTTTT
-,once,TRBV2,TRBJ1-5,CASRSSRNNQPQHF,TGTGCCAGCCGGTCGAGTAGAAACAATCAGCCCCAGCATTTT
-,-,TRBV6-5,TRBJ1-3,CASSYGAGYTIYF,TGTGCCAGCAGTTACGGAGCCGGTTACACCATATATTTT
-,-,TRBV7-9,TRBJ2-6,CATQGAGANVLTF,TGTGCCACACAGGGTGCTGGGGCCAACGTCCTGACTTTC
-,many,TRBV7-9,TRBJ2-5,CASSLAGGGTQYF,TGTGCCAGCAGCTTAGCAGGTGGAGGGACCCAGTACTTC
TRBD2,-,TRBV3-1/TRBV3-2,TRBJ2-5,CASSQDTGGWETQYF,TGTGCCAGCAGCCAAGATACGGGGGGTTGGGAGACCCAGTACTTC
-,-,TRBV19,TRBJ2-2,CASSTTLNTGELFF,TGTGCCAGTAGTACCACATTGAACACCGGGGAGCTGTTTTTT
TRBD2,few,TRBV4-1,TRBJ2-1,CASSWLVLAGGPHEQFF,TGCGCCAGCAGCTGGTTGGTATTAGCGGGAGGGCCCCATGAGCAGTTCTTC
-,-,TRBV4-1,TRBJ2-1,CASSQDDSTYNEQFF,TGCGCCAGCAGCCAAGATGATAGCACCTACAATGAGCAGTTCTTC
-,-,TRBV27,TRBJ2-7,CASSWGQGYEQYF,TGTGCCAGCAGCTGGGGGCAGGGATACGAGCAGTACTTC
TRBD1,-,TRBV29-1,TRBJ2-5,CSVGGTGLGETQYF,TGCAGCGTTGGAGGGACAGGGTTAGGGGAGACCCAGTACTTC
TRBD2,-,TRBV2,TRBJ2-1,CASSPLTSGSEFF,TGTGCCAGCAGCCCCCTGACTAGCGGGAGTGAGTTCTTC
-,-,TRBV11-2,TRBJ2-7,CASSLSGTIYEQYF,TGTGCCAGCAGCTTATCCGGGACAATCTACGAGCAGTACTTC
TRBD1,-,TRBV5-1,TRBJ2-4,CASSLYSQGENIQYF,TGCGCCAGCAGCTTGTACTCACAGGGGGAGAACATTCAGTACTTC